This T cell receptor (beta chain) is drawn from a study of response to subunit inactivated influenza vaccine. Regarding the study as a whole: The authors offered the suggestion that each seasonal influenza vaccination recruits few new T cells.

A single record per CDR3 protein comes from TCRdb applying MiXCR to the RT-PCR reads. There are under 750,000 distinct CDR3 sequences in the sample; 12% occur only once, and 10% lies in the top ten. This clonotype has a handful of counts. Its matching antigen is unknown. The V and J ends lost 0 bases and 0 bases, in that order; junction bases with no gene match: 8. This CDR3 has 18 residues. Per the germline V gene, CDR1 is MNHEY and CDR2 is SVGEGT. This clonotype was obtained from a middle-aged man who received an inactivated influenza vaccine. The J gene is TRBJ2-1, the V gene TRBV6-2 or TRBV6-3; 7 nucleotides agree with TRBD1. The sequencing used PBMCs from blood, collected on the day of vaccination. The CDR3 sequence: CASSYSPGDSNSYNEQFF. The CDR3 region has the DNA TGTGCCAGCAGTTACTCCCCAGGGGACAGCAACTCCTACAATGAGCAGTTCTTC.